These T cell receptor beta chains were read from a single sample in a study of blood T cell repertoires in COVID-19. The repertoire was sequenced with immunoSEQ multiplex PCR; TCRdb's copy has only in-frame clones and lacks some. Here the sample spans over 200,000 clones, over 80% being singletons. Sequencing used peripheral blood. These receptors originate from a man in his thirties or forties with COVID-19, enrolled during active disease. The CDR3 runs from the conserved cysteine through the conserved F or W. The order of the fields is CDR3 protein, CDR3 DNA, D gene, J gene, CDR3 length, clone size, V gene. D genes are given only for firm matches. The size entry is marked missing in some rows and otherwise reads once, few, many or a size class.

CDR3 protein: CASSLGRVSTNEQFF
CDR3 DNA: TGCGCCAGCAGCTTGGGCAGGGTTAGTACCAACGAGCAGTTCTTC
D gene: -
J gene: TRBJ2-1
CDR3 length: 15
clone size: -
V gene: TRBV5-1

CDR3 protein: CATSSTSGTQYF
CDR3 DNA: TGTGCCACCAGCAGTACTAGCGGAACGCAGTATTTT
D gene: TRBD2
J gene: TRBJ2-3
CDR3 length: 12
clone size: -
V gene: TRBV15

CDR3 protein: CAWSVRQGWQETQYF
CDR3 DNA: TGTGCCTGGAGTGTACGACAGGGCTGGCAAGAGACCCAGTACTTC
D gene: TRBD1
J gene: TRBJ2-5
CDR3 length: 15
clone size: -
V gene: TRBV30

CDR3 protein: CASSSTGTGQETQYF
CDR3 DNA: TGTGCCAGCAGCTCGACCGGGACAGGACAAGAGACCCAGTACTTC
D gene: TRBD1
J gene: TRBJ2-5
CDR3 length: 15
clone size: -
V gene: TRBV7-9

CDR3 protein: CASSLDRVGEQYF
CDR3 DNA: TGTGCCAGCAGCTTAGACAGGGTCGGCGAGCAGTACTTC
D gene: -
J gene: TRBJ2-7
CDR3 length: 13
clone size: once
V gene: TRBV11-3

CDR3 protein: CASSGSGLAGLSFTSYNEQFF
CDR3 DNA: TGTGCCAGCAGCGGCTCGGGACTAGCGGGATTATCCTTTACCTCCTACAATGAGCAGTTCTTC
D gene: TRBD2
J gene: TRBJ2-1
CDR3 length: 21
clone size: -
V gene: TRBV9

CDR3 protein: CASSQDRARSNQPQHF
CDR3 DNA: TGTGCCAGCAGTCAGGACAGGGCCCGTAGCAATCAGCCCCAGCATTTT
D gene: TRBD1
J gene: TRBJ1-5
CDR3 length: 16
clone size: -
V gene: TRBV25-1

CDR3 protein: CAAGYRGMNTEAFF
CDR3 DNA: TGTGCCGCCGGTTACAGGGGAATGAACACTGAAGCTTTCTTT
D gene: TRBD1
J gene: TRBJ1-1
CDR3 length: 14
clone size: -
V gene: TRBV19

CDR3 protein: CASSGETEAFF
CDR3 DNA: TGTGCCAGCAGCGGTGAGACTGAAGCTTTCTTT
D gene: -
J gene: TRBJ1-1
CDR3 length: 11
clone size: -
V gene: TRBV9

CDR3 protein: CASSYSTSGTRWDEQFF
CDR3 DNA: TGTGCCAGCAGTTACTCGACTAGCGGGACCCGATGGGATGAGCAGTTCTTC
D gene: TRBD2
J gene: TRBJ2-1
CDR3 length: 17
clone size: once
V gene: TRBV6-2/TRBV6-3

CDR3 protein: CASSLGVGLASTDTQYF
CDR3 DNA: TGTGCCAGCAGCTTAGGAGTAGGGCTAGCCAGCACAGATACGCAGTATTTT
D gene: -
J gene: TRBJ2-3
CDR3 length: 17
clone size: -
V gene: TRBV13

CDR3 protein: CASSYYRGNEQFF
CDR3 DNA: TGTGCCAGCAGTTACTACAGGGGTAATGAGCAGTTCTTC
D gene: TRBD1
J gene: TRBJ2-1
CDR3 length: 13
clone size: -
V gene: TRBV6-5

CDR3 protein: CASSYSSWGDEQFF
CDR3 DNA: TGTGCCAGCAGTTACTCGAGCTGGGGGGATGAGCAGTTCTTC
D gene: -
J gene: TRBJ2-1
CDR3 length: 14
clone size: -
V gene: TRBV6-2/TRBV6-3

CDR3 protein: CASSLQGYNQPQHF
CDR3 DNA: TGTGCCAGCAGCTTACAGGGATACAATCAGCCCCAGCATTTT
D gene: -
J gene: TRBJ1-5
CDR3 length: 14
clone size: -
V gene: TRBV7-8

CDR3 protein: CATDTTQGVTEAFF
CDR3 DNA: TGTGCCACCGACACAACACAGGGGGTCACTGAAGCTTTCTTT
D gene: TRBD1
J gene: TRBJ1-1
CDR3 length: 14
clone size: -
V gene: TRBV6-5

CDR3 protein: CASGTAGTGGNGYTF
CDR3 DNA: TGTGCCAGCGGCACCGCCGGGACGGGAGGGAATGGCTACACCTTC
D gene: -
J gene: TRBJ1-2
CDR3 length: 15
clone size: -
V gene: TRBV2

CDR3 protein: CASSLRRGGRATDEQFF
CDR3 DNA: TGTGCCAGCAGCTTAAGGAGGGGCGGGAGGGCCACGGATGAGCAGTTCTTC
D gene: TRBD2
J gene: TRBJ2-1
CDR3 length: 17
clone size: -
V gene: TRBV7-3

CDR3 protein: CASSSPGIAGLYEQYF
CDR3 DNA: TGTGCCAGCAGCTCTCCGGGGATAGCGGGACTCTACGAGCAGTACTTC
D gene: TRBD2
J gene: TRBJ2-7
CDR3 length: 16
clone size: -
V gene: TRBV7-8

CDR3 protein: CASSPPGQWIVSYGYTF
CDR3 DNA: TGTGCCAGCAGCCCTCCCGGACAATGGATCGTAAGCTATGGCTACACCTTC
D gene: -
J gene: TRBJ1-2
CDR3 length: 17
clone size: once
V gene: TRBV3-1/TRBV3-2

CDR3 protein: CASALAVTGELFF
CDR3 DNA: TGTGCTAGTGCGTTAGCGGTCACCGGGGAGCTGTTTTTT
D gene: -
J gene: TRBJ2-2
CDR3 length: 13
clone size: -
V gene: TRBV12-5

CDR3 protein: CASSLAAGAGETQYF
CDR3 DNA: TGTGCCAGCAGCTTAGCGGCAGGGGCCGGGGAGACCCAGTACTTC
D gene: -
J gene: TRBJ2-5
CDR3 length: 15
clone size: once
V gene: TRBV11-3

CDR3 protein: CASSDYAELQGDTQYF
CDR3 DNA: TGTGCCAGCAGTGACTATGCCGAGCTTCAGGGGGATACGCAGTATTTT
D gene: -
J gene: TRBJ2-3
CDR3 length: 16
clone size: -
V gene: TRBV25-1

CDR3 protein: CASSYGTGGFMNTEAFF
CDR3 DNA: TGTGCCAGCAGTTATGGGACAGGGGGCTTTATGAACACTGAAGCTTTCTTT
D gene: TRBD1
J gene: TRBJ1-1
CDR3 length: 17
clone size: -
V gene: TRBV6-2/TRBV6-3

CDR3 protein: CASSRRLATEKGNEQFF
CDR3 DNA: TGCGCCAGCAGCCGGCGACTAGCAACGGAGAAGGGCAATGAGCAGTTCTTC
D gene: TRBD2
J gene: TRBJ2-1
CDR3 length: 17
clone size: -
V gene: TRBV4-1